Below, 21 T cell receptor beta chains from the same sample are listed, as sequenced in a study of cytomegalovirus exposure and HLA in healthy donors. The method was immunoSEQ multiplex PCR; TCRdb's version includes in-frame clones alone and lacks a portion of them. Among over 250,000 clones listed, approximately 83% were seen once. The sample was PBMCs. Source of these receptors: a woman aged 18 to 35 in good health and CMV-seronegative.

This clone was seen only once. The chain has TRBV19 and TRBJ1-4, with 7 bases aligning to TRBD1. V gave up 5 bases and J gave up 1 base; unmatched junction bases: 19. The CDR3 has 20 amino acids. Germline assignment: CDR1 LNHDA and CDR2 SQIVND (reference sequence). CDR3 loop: CASSPKYIQGIGGTNEKLFF. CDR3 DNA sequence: TGTGCCAGTAGTCCAAAATATATACAGGGGATCGGTGGAACTAATGAAAAACTGTTTTTT.

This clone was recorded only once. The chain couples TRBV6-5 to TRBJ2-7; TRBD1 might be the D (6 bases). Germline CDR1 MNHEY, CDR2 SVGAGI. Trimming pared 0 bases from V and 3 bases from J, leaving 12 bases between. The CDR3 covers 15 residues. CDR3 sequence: CASSYSTGSGYEQYF. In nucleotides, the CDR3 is TGTGCCAGCAGTTACTCTACAGGGTCCGGCTACGAGCAGTACTTC.

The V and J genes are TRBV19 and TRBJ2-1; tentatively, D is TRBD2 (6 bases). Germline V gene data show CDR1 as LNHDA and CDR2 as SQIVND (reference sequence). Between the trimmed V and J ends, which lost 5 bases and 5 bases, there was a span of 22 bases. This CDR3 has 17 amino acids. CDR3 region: CASSARPGLLGHNEQFF. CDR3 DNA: TGTGCCAGTAGTGCCCGACCGGGACTTTTGGGGCACAATGAGCAGTTCTTC.

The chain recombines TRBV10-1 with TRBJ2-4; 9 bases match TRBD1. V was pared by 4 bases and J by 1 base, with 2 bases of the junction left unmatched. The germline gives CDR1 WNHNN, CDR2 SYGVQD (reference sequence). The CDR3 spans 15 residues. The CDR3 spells CASSGTGEAKNIQYF. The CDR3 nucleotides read TGCGCCAGCAGTGGGACAGGGGAGGCCAAAAACATTCAGTACTTC.

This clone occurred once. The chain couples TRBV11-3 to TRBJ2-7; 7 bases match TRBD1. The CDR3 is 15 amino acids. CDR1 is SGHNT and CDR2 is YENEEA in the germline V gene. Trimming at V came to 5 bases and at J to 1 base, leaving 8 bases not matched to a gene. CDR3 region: CASSTGASYSYEQYF. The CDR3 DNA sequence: TGTGCCAGCAGCACAGGGGCCTCCTATTCCTACGAGCAGTACTTC.

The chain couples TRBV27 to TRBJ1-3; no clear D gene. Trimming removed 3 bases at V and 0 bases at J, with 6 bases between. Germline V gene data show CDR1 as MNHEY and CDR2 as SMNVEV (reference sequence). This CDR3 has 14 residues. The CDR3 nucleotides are TGTGCCAGCAGTTTCTCTCGCTCTGGAAACACCATATATTTT. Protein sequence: CASSFSRSGNTIYF.

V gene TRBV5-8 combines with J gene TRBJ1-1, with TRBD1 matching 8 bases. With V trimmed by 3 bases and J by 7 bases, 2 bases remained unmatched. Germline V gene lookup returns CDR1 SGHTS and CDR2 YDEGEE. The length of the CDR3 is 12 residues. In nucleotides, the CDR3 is TGTGCCAGCAGCTACGGACAGGGTGAAGCTTTCTTT. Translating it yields CASSYGQGEAFF.

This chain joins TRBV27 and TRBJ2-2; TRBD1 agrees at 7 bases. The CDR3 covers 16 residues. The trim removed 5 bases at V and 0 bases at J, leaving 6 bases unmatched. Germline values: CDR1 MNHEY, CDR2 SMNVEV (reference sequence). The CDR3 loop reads CASSPTGAPNTGELFF. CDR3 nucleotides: TGTGCCAGCAGTCCAACAGGGGCCCCGAACACCGGGGAGCTGTTTTTT.

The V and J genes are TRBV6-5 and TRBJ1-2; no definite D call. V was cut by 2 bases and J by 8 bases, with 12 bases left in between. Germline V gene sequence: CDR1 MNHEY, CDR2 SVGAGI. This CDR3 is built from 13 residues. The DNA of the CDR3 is TGTGCCAGCAGTTACCGGCCGGGGAGCGGCTACACCTTC. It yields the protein CASSYRPGSGYTF.

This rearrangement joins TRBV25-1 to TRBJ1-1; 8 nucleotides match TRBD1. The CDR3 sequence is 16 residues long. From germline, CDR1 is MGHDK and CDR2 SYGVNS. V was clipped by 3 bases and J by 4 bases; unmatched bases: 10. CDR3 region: CASSEELDRGFTEAFF. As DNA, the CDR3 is TGTGCCAGCAGTGAGGAGTTAGACAGGGGTTTCACTGAAGCTTTCTTT.

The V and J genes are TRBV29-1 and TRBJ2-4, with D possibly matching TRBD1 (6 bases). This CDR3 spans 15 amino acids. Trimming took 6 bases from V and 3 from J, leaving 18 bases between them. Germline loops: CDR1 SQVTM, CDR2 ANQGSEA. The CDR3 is CSVPSTGYGKNIQYF. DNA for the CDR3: TGCAGCGTACCTTCAACAGGGTACGGCAAAAACATTCAGTACTTC.

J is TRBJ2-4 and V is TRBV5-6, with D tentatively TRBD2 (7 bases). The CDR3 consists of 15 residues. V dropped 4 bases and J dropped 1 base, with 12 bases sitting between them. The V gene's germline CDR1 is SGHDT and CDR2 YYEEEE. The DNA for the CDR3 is TGTGCCAGCAGCCCGGGGGGCAGTGCCAAAAACATTCAGTACTTC. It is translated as CASSPGGSAKNIQYF.

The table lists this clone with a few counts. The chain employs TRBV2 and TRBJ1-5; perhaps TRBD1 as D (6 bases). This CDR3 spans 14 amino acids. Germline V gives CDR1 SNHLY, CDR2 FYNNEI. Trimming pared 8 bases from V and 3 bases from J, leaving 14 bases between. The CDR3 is CASQTGAPNQPQHF. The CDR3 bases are TGTGCCAGCCAGACAGGAGCACCCAATCAGCCCCAGCATTTT.

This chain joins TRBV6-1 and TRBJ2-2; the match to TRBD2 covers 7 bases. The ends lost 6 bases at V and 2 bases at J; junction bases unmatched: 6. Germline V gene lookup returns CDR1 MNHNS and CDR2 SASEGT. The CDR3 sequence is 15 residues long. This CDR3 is CASREGGANTGELFF. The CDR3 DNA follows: TGTGCCAGCAGAGAGGGAGGGGCCAACACCGGGGAGCTGTTTTTT.

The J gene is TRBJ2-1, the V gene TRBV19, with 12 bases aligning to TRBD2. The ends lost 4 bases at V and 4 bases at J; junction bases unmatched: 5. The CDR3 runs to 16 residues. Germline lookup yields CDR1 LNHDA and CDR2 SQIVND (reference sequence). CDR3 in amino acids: CASSKTGTSGYNEQFF. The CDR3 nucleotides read TGTGCCAGTAGTAAAACCGGGACTAGCGGGTACAATGAGCAGTTCTTC.

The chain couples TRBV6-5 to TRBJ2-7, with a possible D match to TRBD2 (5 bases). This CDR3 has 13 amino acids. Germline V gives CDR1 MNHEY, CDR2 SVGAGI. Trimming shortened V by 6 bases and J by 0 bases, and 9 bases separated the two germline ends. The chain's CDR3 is CASSGLDSYEQYF. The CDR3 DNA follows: TGTGCCAGCAGCGGACTGGACTCCTACGAGCAGTACTTC.

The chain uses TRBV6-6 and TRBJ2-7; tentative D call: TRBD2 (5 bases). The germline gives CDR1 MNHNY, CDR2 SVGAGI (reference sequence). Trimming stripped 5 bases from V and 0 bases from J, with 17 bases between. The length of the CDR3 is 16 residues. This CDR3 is CASSPRSQRNSYEQYF. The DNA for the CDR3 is TGTGCCAGCAGTCCTAGAAGTCAGCGGAACTCCTACGAGCAGTACTTC.

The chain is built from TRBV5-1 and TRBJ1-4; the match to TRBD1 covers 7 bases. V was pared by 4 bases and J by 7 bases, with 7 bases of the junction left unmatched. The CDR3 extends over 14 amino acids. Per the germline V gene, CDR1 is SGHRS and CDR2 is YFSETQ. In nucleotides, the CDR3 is TGCGCCAGCAGCCCCTGGACAGGAGGTGAAAAACTGTTTTTT. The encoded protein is CASSPWTGGEKLFF.

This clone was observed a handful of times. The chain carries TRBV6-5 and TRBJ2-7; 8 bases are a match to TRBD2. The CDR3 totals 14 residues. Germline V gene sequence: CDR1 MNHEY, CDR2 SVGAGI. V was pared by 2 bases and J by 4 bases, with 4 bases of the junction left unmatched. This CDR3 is CASSYGTSSYEQYF. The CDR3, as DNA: TGTGCCAGCAGTTACGGGACTAGTTCTTACGAGCAGTACTTC.

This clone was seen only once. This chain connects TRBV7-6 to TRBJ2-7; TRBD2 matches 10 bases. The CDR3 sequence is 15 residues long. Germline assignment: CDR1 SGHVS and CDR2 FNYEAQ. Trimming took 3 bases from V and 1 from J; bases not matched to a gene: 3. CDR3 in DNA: TGTGCCAGCAGCTTGGGGGGACTAGCGTCCTACGAGCAGTACTTC. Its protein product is CASSLGGLASYEQYF. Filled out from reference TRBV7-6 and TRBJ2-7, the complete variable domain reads GAGVSQSPRYKVTKRGQDVALRCDPISGHVSLYWYRQALGQGPEFLTYFNYEAQQDKSGLPNDRFSAERPEGSISTLTIQRTEQRDSAMYRCASSLGGLASYEQYFGPGTRLTVT.

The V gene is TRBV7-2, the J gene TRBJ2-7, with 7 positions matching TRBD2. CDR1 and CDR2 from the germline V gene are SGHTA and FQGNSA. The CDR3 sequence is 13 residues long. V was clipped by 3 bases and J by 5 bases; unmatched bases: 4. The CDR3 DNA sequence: TGTGCCAGCAGCTTGGCGGGAGTGGACGAGCAGTACTTC. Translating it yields CASSLAGVDEQYF.